This T cell receptor beta chain stems from a study of blood T cell repertoires in COVID-19. Looking at the study overall: Donors in the United States, Italy and Spain gave samples during acute or convalescent COVID-19. In each case, the material was cDNA or gDNA derived from T cells, B-cell-depleted T cells, or PBMCs.

As processed by the authors: Cell counts per sample came from amplifying reference gene primers. TCRdb's table, derived via immunoSEQ multiplex PCR, lists solely in-frame clones and lacks some. Clone size and the V and J calls come from that table; the DNA yielded D and trimming. Of more than 200,000 clones detected, about 85% appear once; the ten largest clones hold over 1.5%. Per germline, CDR1 SEHNR and CDR2 FQNEAQ (reference sequence). The CDR3 is 16 amino acids. V lost 5 bases and J lost 3; bases outside the gene matches: 9. The chain links TRBV7-9 to TRBJ2-3, with 9 positions matching TRBD2. Sequencing was carried out using peripheral blood. The source of this sequence is a man between 65 and 85 years old with acute or convalescent COVID-19. The CDR3 here is CASSLNSGRSTDTQYF. CDR3 in DNA: TGTGCCAGCAGCCTCAACAGCGGGAGGTCAACAGATACGCAGTATTTT.